The 13 T cell receptor beta chains in this list originate from one sample, sequenced in a study of blood T cell repertoires in COVID-19. Here immunoSEQ multiplex PCR was the method, and the copy in TCRdb shows in-frame clones only, minus some. The sample lists over 200,000 clones, 85% to 90% seen once, with about 16% in the top ten. What was sequenced was PBMCs or T cells enriched from blood (not recorded which). All receptors come from a man aged 18 to 35 who had recovered from COVID-19.

The V and J genes are TRBV6-6 and TRBJ1-1; 7 bases align to TRBD1. This CDR3 has 13 residues. Trimming took 4 bases from V and 5 from J; bases not matched to a gene: 4. Germline CDR1 reads MNHNY; CDR2 reads SVGAGI (reference sequence). CDR3 residues: CASSLQGRTEAFF. CDR3 in DNA: TGTGCCAGCAGTTTACAGGGGAGGACTGAAGCTTTCTTT.

The V and J genes are TRBV28 and TRBJ2-3; 12 bases are a match to TRBD2. The CDR3 spans 16 residues. The J segment lost 3 bases and the V segment lost 3 bases, leaving 4 bases of the junction unmatched. From germline, CDR1 is MDHEN and CDR2 SYDVKM. CDR3 amino acids: CASSFTGTSGTDTQYF. DNA of the CDR3: TGTGCCAGCAGTTTTACAGGGACTAGCGGGACAGATACGCAGTATTTT. Full variable domain (rest looked up from reference TRBV28 and TRBJ2-3): DVKVTQSSRYLVKRTGEKVFLECVQDMDHENMFWYRQDPGLGLRLIYFSYDVKMKEKGDIPEGYSVSREKKERFSLILESASTNQTSMYLCASSFTGTSGTDTQYFGPGTRLTVL.

Comment on this clone: Because the CDR3's place on the DNA is in doubt, the DNA is left out and the CDR3 is given as listed by TCRdb. This rearrangement joins TRBV21-1 to TRBJ2-7; TRBD1 was called by the table and not checked on the DNA. TRBV21-1 is classified as a pseudogene. The CDR3 numbers 17 amino acids, ends counted. The CDR3 is CASSKWGQGTSSYEQYF.

The rearrangement joins TRBV5-8 to TRBJ1-1; possibly TRBD1 for D (5 bases). V lost 4 bases to trimming and J lost 4 bases, with 14 bases between them. The CDR3 spans 14 residues. Germline CDR1 reads SGHTS; CDR2 reads YDEGEE. CDR3 sequence (DNA): TGTGCCAGCAGCCCCGTCCCGGGGGGCACTGAAGCTTTCTTT. Translated: CASSPVPGGTEAFF.

This chain connects TRBV15 to TRBJ2-5; TRBD2 agrees at 12 bases. Germline CDR1 and CDR2: LNHNV and YYDKDF (reference sequence). V trimming: 1 base; J trimming: 4 bases; junction bases outside the gene matches: 4. The CDR3 sequence is 16 residues long. In DNA form, the CDR3 reads TGTGCCACCAGCAGAGTTCAACTAGCGGGGGGAGAGACCCAGTACTTC. Encoded protein: CATSRVQLAGGETQYF.

CDR3 coding DNA: TGTGCCAGCAGCTTTACTAGCGGGAGCCATGAGCAGTTCTTC. Amino acid sequence: CASSFTSGSHEQFF. V gene TRBV11-3 combines with J gene TRBJ2-1; 11 positions match TRBD2. The trim removed 3 bases at V and 8 bases at J, leaving 3 bases unmatched. The CDR3 extends over 14 amino acids. Germline-derived CDR1 and CDR2 are SGHNT and YENEEA.

This clone was observed a few times. The chain joins TRBV5-8 to TRBJ1-2; the match to TRBD1 covers 7 bases. This CDR3 is built from 15 residues. V trimming: 3 bases; J trimming: 2 bases; junction bases outside the gene matches: 7. Per germline, CDR1 SGHTS and CDR2 YDEGEE. The CDR3 DNA sequence: TGTGCCAGCAGCTATACCGGGACAGCCAACTATGGCTACACCTTC. It specifies CASSYTGTANYGYTF.

The chain uses TRBV2 and TRBJ1-4; TRBD1 matches at 8 bases. CDR1 and CDR2 from the germline V gene are SNHLY and FYNNEI. This CDR3 comprises 11 residues. The junction had 6 bases not matched to a gene; V was cut back by 8 bases and J by 13 bases. The CDR3: CASHMTGALFF. Here the CDR3 DNA reads TGTGCCAGCCATATGACAGGGGCACTGTTTTTT.

CDR3 region: CASSARLAGGSYNEQFF. CDR3 DNA sequence: TGTGCCAGCAGTGCTAGACTAGCGGGAGGCTCCTACAATGAGCAGTTCTTC. V usage is TRBV27 and J usage is TRBJ2-1; TRBD2 matches at 13 bases. Trimming cost V 5 bases and J 0 bases; bases outside gene matches: 4. From germline, CDR1 is MNHEY and CDR2 SMNVEV (reference sequence). The CDR3 is 17 amino acids.

The chain joins TRBV4-1 to TRBJ2-2, with D unresolved. The germline V gene has CDR1 MGHRA and CDR2 YSYEKL. V lost 0 bases, J lost 7 bases, and 3 bases lay in between. The CDR3 runs 12 residues. The CDR3 loop is CASSQDRGELFF. As DNA, the CDR3 is TGCGCCAGCAGCCAAGACCGCGGGGAGCTGTTTTTT.

The chain carries TRBV5-1 and TRBJ2-3, with D perhaps TRBD2 (6 bases). There are 16 residues in the CDR3. V was trimmed by 1 base and J by 1 base, leaving 13 bases between them. Germline loops: CDR1 SGHRS, CDR2 YFSETQ. This CDR3 reads CASSLRWASGTDTQYF. Written as DNA, the CDR3 is TGCGCCAGCAGCTTGAGATGGGCTAGCGGCACAGATACGCAGTATTTT.

In this sample, this clone turned up a few times. CDR3 protein: CASSEGINSPLHF. CDR3 bases: TGTGCCAGCAGTGAAGGTATTAATTCACCCCTCCACTTT. The gene calls are TRBV2 and TRBJ1-6; D remains unclear. Looked up from germline, CDR1 is SNHLY and CDR2 is FYNNEI. The CDR3 covers 13 residues. V lost 1 base and J 6 bases, leaving 4 bases between the germline ends.

The chain combines TRBV18 with TRBJ2-6; D remains ambiguous. Per germline, CDR1 KGHSH and CDR2 LQKENI. The germline V and J ends were trimmed by 1 base and 0 bases, with 13 bases remaining between them. CDR3 length: 18 residues. CDR3 region: CASSPLGSFNSGANVLTF. CDR3 sequence (DNA): TGTGCCAGCTCACCACTCGGTTCTTTCAACTCTGGGGCCAACGTCCTGACTTTC.